Given below is one T cell receptor (beta chain) in context. The antigen remains unidentified. In nominal health when sampled, donors likely had unrecorded immune exposures nonetheless. PCR amplification relied on 60 Vbeta primers (plus 13 Jbeta primers). The method was immunoSEQ multiplex PCR; TCRdb's version includes in-frame clones alone and lacks a portion of them. The table includes about 120,000 clones, around three quarters detected once. This sample was included in a study of cytomegalovirus exposure and HLA in healthy donors. Germline V gives CDR1 SGHRS, CDR2 YFSETQ. CDR3 size: 16 residues. V was pared by 4 bases and J by 8 bases, with 15 bases of the junction left unmatched. Study results and caveats: A prior analysis recorded that most TCR beta V segments were productive about 87% or about 30% of the time. In a later analysis, at a false discovery rate of 0.05, roughly 17,000 TCR beta sequences matched HLA alleles.

The clonotype comes from a man in his forties in good health and CMV-seropositive. J is TRBJ2-1 and V is TRBV5-1, with 7 bases lining up with TRBD1. What was sequenced was PBMCs. The CDR3 bases are TGCGCCAGCAGCCTCCCAAGAGACAGGGTGTCCGATGAGCAGTTCTTC. Translated, it gives CASSLPRDRVSDEQFF.